These T cell receptor beta chains were read from a single sample in a study of blood T cell repertoires in COVID-19. Using immunoSEQ multiplex PCR, the repertoire was profiled, and TCRdb retains in-frame clones only, with some absent. In the table there are 88,000 or so clones, 65% to 90% of which are singletons. Sequencing was performed on peripheral blood. All receptors derive from a man aged 55 to 70 with acute or convalescent COVID-19. CDR3s include the opening cysteine and the closing phenylalanine or tryptophan. The D gene is left open where the match is weak. Expanded clones are given a class, and other clones once, few, many or no size at all.

v_gene	j_gene	abundance	d_gene	CDR3aa	CDR3nt
TRBV20-1	TRBJ2-1	-	TRBD2	CSASSSGGANEQFF	TGCAGTGCTAGTTCTAGCGGGGGGGCAAATGAGCAGTTCTTC
TRBV30	TRBJ1-3	-	-	CAWGARGSGNTIYF	TGTGCCTGGGGCGCTCGGGGTTCTGGAAACACCATATATTTT
TRBV18	TRBJ2-1	-	TRBD2	CASSPVSGGSSYNEQFF	TGTGCCAGCTCACCAGTATCGGGCGGGAGCTCCTACAATGAGCAGTTCTTC
TRBV6-5	TRBJ2-7	-	-	CASSYSGLARWEQYF	TGTGCCAGCAGTTACTCTGGCCTAGCGAGGTGGGAGCAGTACTTC
TRBV10-2	TRBJ2-4	-	-	CASSEWEGVAKNIQYF	TGCGCCAGCAGTGAGTGGGAGGGGGTAGCCAAAAACATTCAGTACTTC
TRBV27	TRBJ2-7	-	-	CASSSFLATSPYEQYF	TGTGCCAGCAGCTCTTTTTTGGCCACTAGTCCCTACGAGCAGTACTTC
TRBV30	TRBJ1-1	-	-	CAWTPGIEAFF	TGTGCCTGGACCCCAGGGATTGAAGCTTTCTTT
TRBV3-1/TRBV3-2	TRBJ2-7	-	-	CASSQGQPYEQYF	TGTGCCAGCAGCCAAGGACAGCCTTACGAGCAGTACTTC
TRBV7-9	TRBJ2-7	-	-	CASSADNSYEQYF	TGTGCCAGCAGCGCGGACAACTCCTACGAGCAGTACTTC
TRBV6-5	TRBJ2-5	-	TRBD2	CASSYFGGAETQYF	TGTGCCAGCAGTTACTTCGGGGGGGCGGAGACCCAGTACTTC
TRBV7-2	TRBJ1-3	-	TRBD1	CASSFEGGRSGNTIYF	TGTGCCAGCAGCTTTGAAGGGGGCAGGTCTGGAAACACCATATATTTT
TRBV5-1	TRBJ2-2	few	-	CASSAQLDNTGELFF	TGCGCCAGCAGCGCCCAACTAGATAACACCGGGGAGCTGTTTTTT
TRBV15	TRBJ2-3	-	-	CATSTGTSTDTQYF	TGTGCCACCAGTACCGGGACTAGCACAGATACGCAGTATTTT
TRBV4-3	TRBJ2-1	few	-	CASSQVPQAEQFF	TGCGCCAGCAGCCAAGTCCCCCAGGCTGAGCAGTTCTTC
TRBV23-1	TRBJ2-7	-	TRBD2	CASSPRTSGNYEQYF	TGCGCCAGCAGTCCCCGGACTAGCGGGAACTACGAGCAGTACTTC
TRBV5-1	TRBJ2-4	-	-	CASSLDGFSKNIQYF	TGCGCCAGCAGCTTGGACGGGTTCTCCAAAAACATTCAGTACTTC
TRBV5-1	TRBJ1-5	-	TRBD1	CASSLGTGEGQPQHF	TGCGCCAGCAGCCTCGGGACAGGTGAGGGGCAGCCCCAGCATTTT
TRBV30	TRBJ2-1	-	TRBD2	CAWSWTSGSNEQFF	TGTGCCTGGAGTTGGACTAGCGGGAGTAATGAGCAGTTCTTC
TRBV5-4	TRBJ2-7	-	-	CASSSMTQGRYEQYF	TGTGCCAGCAGCTCCATGACCCAGGGCCGCTACGAGCAGTACTTC
TRBV6-6	TRBJ2-3	-	TRBD2	CASTQGTSGGTDTQYF	TGTGCCAGCACCCAAGGGACTAGCGGGGGAACAGATACGCAGTATTTT
TRBV12-3/TRBV12-4	TRBJ1-5	once	-	CASSSQGWQPQHF	TGTGCCAGCAGTTCCCAGGGTTGGCAGCCCCAGCATTTT
TRBV9	TRBJ2-2	-	TRBD2	CASSPVWVAGATGELFF	TGTGCCAGCAGCCCCGTCTGGGTAGCGGGAGCCACCGGGGAGCTGTTTTTT
TRBV24-1	TRBJ2-3	-	-	CATSDSRTFRTDTQYF	TGTGCCACCAGTGATTCTCGGACTTTCCGCACAGATACGCAGTATTTT
TRBV3-1/TRBV3-2	TRBJ1-3	-	-	CASSQGHRSGNTIYF	TGTGCCAGCAGCCAAGGACATCGCTCTGGAAACACCATATATTTT
TRBV15	TRBJ2-5	-	TRBD2	CATSRGGSSGRLETQYF	TGTGCCACCAGCAGAGGGGGGTCTAGCGGGAGGTTAGAGACCCAGTACTTC
TRBV5-8	TRBJ2-2	-	-	CASSSTVANTGELFF	TGTGCCAGCAGCTCGACAGTCGCGAACACCGGGGAGCTGTTTTTT
TRBV19	TRBJ2-1	once	-	CASSIRPGWNRGEQFF	TGTGCCAGTAGTATCCGCCCCGGTTGGAATCGGGGTGAGCAGTTCTTC
TRBV7-2	TRBJ2-2	-	-	CASKGVAGFGELFF	TGTGCCAGCAAGGGAGTAGCCGGATTCGGGGAGCTGTTTTTT
TRBV10-2	TRBJ2-3	once	-	CASSVTDTQYF	TGCGCCAGCAGTGTAACAGATACGCAGTATTTT
TRBV6-5	TRBJ1-2	-	TRBD1	CASSETGGTWYGYTF	TGTGCCAGCAGCGAGACAGGGGGCACCTGGTATGGCTACACCTTC
TRBV5-4	TRBJ2-7	-	TRBD1	CASSPDRGHAYEQYF	TGTGCCAGCAGCCCGGACAGGGGGCATGCCTACGAGCAGTACTTC
TRBV6-4	TRBJ2-2	-	-	CASRGTGNTGELFF	TGTGCCAGCAGAGGGACTGGGAACACCGGGGAGCTGTTTTTT
TRBV6-2/TRBV6-3	TRBJ2-7	-	TRBD1	CASSYLGQGSYEQYF	TGTGCCAGCAGTTACTTGGGACAGGGGAGTTACGAGCAGTACTTC
TRBV29-1	TRBJ2-5	-	-	CSVPDRGGETQYF	TGCAGCGTTCCTGACAGGGGAGGGGAGACCCAGTACTTC
TRBV10-3	TRBJ2-7	once	TRBD2	CAISERAGGSYEQYF	TGTGCCATCAGTGAGCGGGCGGGGGGCTCCTACGAGCAGTACTTC
TRBV29-1	TRBJ2-7	-	TRBD2	CSVEGLAGVGEQYF	TGCAGCGTTGAGGGCCTAGCGGGAGTTGGCGAGCAGTACTTC
TRBV3-1/TRBV3-2	TRBJ1-1	few	TRBD1	CASSARDRLNTEAFF	TGTGCCAGCAGCGCACGGGACAGGCTCAACACTGAAGCTTTCTTT
TRBV5-1	TRBJ2-7	few	-	CASSLQGNEQYF	TGCGCCAGCAGCTTGCAGGGGAACGAGCAGTACTTC
TRBV19	TRBJ1-2	-	-	CASSMGQGFDGYTF	TGTGCCAGTAGTATGGGGCAGGGTTTCGACGGCTACACCTTC
TRBV2	TRBJ2-2	-	TRBD1	CASSDRQGGYTGELFF	TGTGCCAGCAGCGATAGACAGGGGGGATACACCGGGGAGCTGTTTTTT
TRBV10-1	TRBJ2-3	once	TRBD2	CASSPPGLAGPTDTQYF	TGCGCCAGCAGTCCTCCTGGACTAGCGGGGCCCACAGATACGCAGTATTTT
TRBV6-1	TRBJ1-1	few	-	CASSEGQVGTEAFF	TGTGCCAGCAGTGAAGGACAGGTAGGAACTGAAGCTTTCTTT
TRBV14	TRBJ1-1	few	-	CASSQDLRGTEAFF	TGTGCCAGCAGCCAAGATTTGAGAGGCACTGAAGCTTTCTTT
TRBV19	TRBJ1-2	-	-	CASSAPDPTGGYTF	TGTGCCAGTAGTGCCCCTGACCCGACGGGTGGCTACACCTTC
TRBV5-8	TRBJ2-1	-	-	CASSPRTARVRGSEQFF	TGTGCCAGCAGCCCGAGGACAGCTCGAGTGCGCGGGAGCGAGCAGTTCTTC
TRBV5-5	TRBJ1-6	-	-	CASSLPSGYTSPLHF	TGTGCCAGCAGCTTACCCTCGGGGTATACTTCACCCCTCCACTTT
TRBV5-6	TRBJ2-6	once	TRBD1	CASSYLDRGIPGANVLTF	TGTGCCAGCAGCTACCTGGACAGGGGAATCCCTGGGGCCAACGTCCTGACTTTC
TRBV5-1	TRBJ1-1	once	-	CASRPGNGATEAFF	TGCGCCAGCAGACCAGGGAACGGAGCCACTGAAGCTTTCTTT
TRBV18	TRBJ1-4	-	TRBD1	CASTSDRGGKLFF	TGTGCCAGCACAAGCGACAGGGGTGGAAAACTGTTTTTT
TRBV5-5	TRBJ2-5	-	TRBD1	CASSLVGQGDQETQYF	TGTGCCAGCAGCTTGGTGGGACAGGGTGACCAAGAGACCCAGTACTTC
TRBV6-1	TRBJ1-6	-	-	CASSETWTVRNSPLHF	TGTGCCAGCAGTGAAACTTGGACAGTAAGGAATTCACCCCTCCACTTT
TRBV6-4	TRBJ2-3	-	TRBD2	CASSAQRGRGDTQYF	TGTGCCAGCAGTGCCCAGCGGGGGCGGGGAGATACGCAGTATTTT
TRBV6-5	TRBJ1-2	-	-	CASSHLGEEPGYTF	TGTGCCAGCAGTCACCTTGGAGAAGAACCTGGCTACACCTTC
TRBV5-1	TRBJ2-3	-	TRBD2	CASSWGTSGRASTDTQYF	TGCGCCAGCAGCTGGGGGACTAGCGGGAGGGCCAGCACAGATACGCAGTATTTT
TRBV19	TRBJ2-7	once	TRBD2	CASSYPTSGGIYEQYF	TGTGCCAGTAGTTACCCTACTAGCGGGGGGATCTACGAGCAGTACTTC
TRBV7-2	TRBJ2-7	once	-	CASSPYRVSYEQYF	TGTGCCAGCAGCCCCTACAGGGTTTCCTACGAGCAGTACTTC
TRBV30	TRBJ2-7	-	-	CAWRGWTGSSYEQYF	TGTGCCTGGAGGGGATGGACTGGCAGCTCCTACGAGCAGTACTTC